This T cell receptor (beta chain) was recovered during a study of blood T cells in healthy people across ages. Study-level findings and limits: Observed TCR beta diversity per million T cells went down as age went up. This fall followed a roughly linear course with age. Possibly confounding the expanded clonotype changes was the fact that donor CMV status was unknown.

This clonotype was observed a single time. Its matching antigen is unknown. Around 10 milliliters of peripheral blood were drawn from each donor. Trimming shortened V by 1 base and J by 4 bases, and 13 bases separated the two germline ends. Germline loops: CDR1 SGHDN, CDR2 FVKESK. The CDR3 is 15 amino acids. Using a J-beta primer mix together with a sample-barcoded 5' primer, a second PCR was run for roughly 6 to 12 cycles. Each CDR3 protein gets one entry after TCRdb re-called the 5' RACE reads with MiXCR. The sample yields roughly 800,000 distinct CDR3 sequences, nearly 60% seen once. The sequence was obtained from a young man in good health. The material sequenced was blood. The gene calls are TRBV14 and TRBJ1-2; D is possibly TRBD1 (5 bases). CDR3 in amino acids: CASSQVAGGVYGYTF. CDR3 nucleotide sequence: TGTGCCAGCAGCCAAGTGGCCGGGGGGGTCTATGGCTACACCTTC.